This record looks at one T cell receptor (beta chain) sequence and its context. V gave up 4 bases and J gave up 4 bases; unmatched junction bases: 2. The germline gives CDR1 SGHNT, CDR2 YYREEE (reference sequence). The CDR3 has 13 amino acids. These data come from a study of identifying expanded T cells in peripheral blood. The data were produced by immunoSEQ multiplex PCR, yet TCRdb's version contains in-frame clones alone and is incomplete. The sample consists of approximately 130,000 clones, 70% to 90% of them appearing once. The receptor was isolated from a person aged 18-69 years in good health. J is TRBJ2-3 and V is TRBV5-4; 8 positions agree with TRBD1. Sample: blood. CDR3 region: CASSQQGADTQYF. The CDR3 nucleotides read TGTGCCAGCAGCCAACAGGGGGCAGATACGCAGTATTTT.